The 27 T cell receptor beta chains below come from one sample, sequenced in a study of CD4 T cells in relation to SARS-CoV-2 and coronaviruses (dated by TCRdb to the early 2020s). To prepare the library, the immunoSEQ multiplex PCR assay was applied. Imported from immuneACCESS, the table was reduced by TCRdb to in-frame sequences with V and J called. These copies leave out some clones; in studies compared against another copy, an unresolved V gene accounts for under half, and the cause of the remainder is not known. The sample table shows some 44,000 clones, and roughly 82% are seen once. The top ten constitute around 1.4% of the sample. Their target antigens are unknown. Source material: naive CD4+ T cells from PBMCs, cultured in vitro. The sample's cell subset or site label, decoded: naive CD4+ T cells isolated by negative enrichment. These TCRs come from an adult with COVID-19.

CDR3 sequence: CASSSSRDRAPGYTF. The CDR3 DNA follows: TGTGCCAGCAGTTCGAGCCGGGACAGGGCCCCGGGCTACACCTTC. The chain has TRBV27 and TRBJ1-2, with 9 bases fitting TRBD1. The V gene end was trimmed by 4 bases and the J gene end by 8 bases; junction bases not matched to a gene: 11. The CDR3 length is 15 residues. Germline lookup yields CDR1 MNHEY and CDR2 SMNVEV (reference sequence).

A few counts support this clone. The J gene is TRBJ1-6, the V gene TRBV3-1 (or the pseudogene TRBV3-2); no reliable D call. Germline-derived CDR1 and CDR2 are LGHDT and YNNKEL (reference sequence). Trimming removed 1 base from V and 9 bases from J, with 10 bases in between. This CDR3 region has 14 residues. The DNA for the CDR3 is TGTGCCAGCAGCCAAGCCTCGGTTAGTTCACCCCTCCACTTT. This translates into CASSQASVSSPLHF.

The CDR3 region has the DNA TGTGCCAGCAGCCGGACAGGGGGCGACACCGGGGAGCTGTTTTTT. Translating it yields CASSRTGGDTGELFF. V usage is TRBV5-5 and J usage is TRBJ2-2; TRBD1 aligns across 11 bases. After removal of 4 bases from V and 3 bases from J, the junction contained 2 bases not matched to a gene. This CDR3 region has 15 residues. Germline loops: CDR1 SGHKS, CDR2 YYEKEE (reference sequence).

The CDR3 here is CSATGLAEQYF. DNA for the CDR3: TGCAGTGCTACAGGGCTCGCCGAGCAGTACTTC. The J gene is TRBJ2-7, the V gene TRBV20-1; a possible D gene is TRBD1 (5 bases). The CDR3 sequence is 11 residues long. Trimming took off 4 bases at V and 6 bases at J, with 10 bases between the two ends. Germline lookup yields CDR1 DFQATT and CDR2 SNEGSKA (reference sequence).

The V gene is TRBV14, the J gene TRBJ2-1; 10 bases are a match to TRBD2. Trimming took 4 bases from V and 8 from J; bases not matched to a gene: 17. Germline V gene data show CDR1 as SGHDN and CDR2 as FVKESK. CDR3 length: 18 amino acids. CDR3 coding DNA: TGTGCCAGCAGCCCGGGGCAGGGGATGGCTAGCGGGAGCCATGAGCAGTTCTTC. The encoded protein is CASSPGQGMASGSHEQFF.

This clone turned up a few times. V gene TRBV18 combines with J gene TRBJ1-1; D not certain. The germline V and J ends were trimmed by 2 bases and 0 bases, with 4 bases remaining between them. The CDR3 length is 13 residues. Germline CDR1 and CDR2: KGHSH and LQKENI. CDR3 nucleotides: TGTGCCAGCTCACCAGACATGAACACTGAAGCTTTCTTT. Translated, it gives CASSPDMNTEAFF.

V gene TRBV19 combines with J gene TRBJ2-7; D ambiguous. Germline-derived CDR1 and CDR2 are LNHDA and SQIVND (reference sequence). The V end lost 2 bases, the J end lost 6 bases, and 11 bases lay between the germline ends. The CDR3 is 13 amino acids. The CDR3 loop is CASSIRDKVEQYF. The CDR3, as DNA: TGTGCCAGTAGTATACGTGACAAGGTCGAGCAGTACTTC.

This chain joins TRBV28 and TRBJ2-7; D is undetermined. With 7 bases removed from V and 3 bases from J, the gap between germline ends came to 10 bases. CDR1 is MDHEN, CDR2 SYDVKM, per germline. CDR3 length: 12 residues. The CDR3 spells CASTPSGYEQYF. The CDR3 DNA reads TGTGCCAGCACCCCTTCCGGCTACGAGCAGTACTTC.

The gene calls are TRBV18 and TRBJ2-3, with no clear D. The CDR3 spans 15 residues. V dropped 3 bases and J dropped 5 bases, with 15 bases sitting between them. Germline V lookup: CDR1 KGHSH, CDR2 LQKENI. CDR3 sequence: CASSPSLGGRDTQYF. CDR3 nucleotide sequence: TGTGCCAGCTCACCGTCGCTGGGTGGTAGAGATACGCAGTATTTT.

The chain is built from TRBV9 and TRBJ2-1; 12 bases align to TRBD1. CDR1 and CDR2 from the germline V gene are SGDLS and YYNGEE. V lost 4 bases to trimming and J lost 7 bases; unmatched junction nucleotides: 9. This CDR3 contains 16 residues. In DNA, the CDR3 is TGTGCCAGCAGCATAGGGACAGGGGGCGCTTCGAATGAGCAGTTCTTC. Its protein product is CASSIGTGGASNEQFF.

The J gene is TRBJ2-2, the V gene TRBV6-5; a weak D match, TRBD1 (5 bases). Germline V CDR1 and CDR2: MNHEY, SVGAGI. The CDR3 spans 13 residues. Trimming left V 7 bases short and J 6 bases short, with 12 bases between. The chain's CDR3 is CASIFRVAGELFF. The CDR3 region has the DNA TGTGCCAGCATCTTCAGGGTGGCCGGGGAGCTGTTTTTT.

The rearrangement uses TRBV5-1 and TRBJ2-7; tentatively, D is TRBD1 or TRBD2 (5 bases each). The length of the CDR3 is 14 residues. Trimming cost V 4 bases and J 2 bases, with 13 bases left between them. Germline V gene sequence: CDR1 SGHRS, CDR2 YFSETQ. The CDR3 loop reads CASSPRGLTYEQYF. The CDR3 DNA is TGCGCCAGCAGCCCCCGGGGCCTAACCTACGAGCAGTACTTC. Combining the CDR3 with reference TRBV5-1 and TRBJ2-7 gives the whole variable domain KAGVTQTPRYLIKTRGQQVTLSCSPISGHRSVSWYQQTPGQGLQFLFEYFSETQRNKGNFPGRFSGRQFSNSRSEMNVSTLELGDSALYLCASSPRGLTYEQYFGPGTRLTVT.

The CDR3 DNA is TGTGCCATCAGAGGGACTAGCGGAAACACAGATACGCAGTATTTT. It is translated as CAIRGTSGNTDTQYF. The V call is TRBV10-3, the J call TRBJ2-3; 11 bases agree with TRBD2. Germline CDR1 is ENHRY and CDR2 is SYGVKD. This CDR3 region has 15 residues. V was clipped by 6 bases and J by 2 bases; unmatched bases: 4.

The chain joins TRBV3-1 (or the pseudogene TRBV3-2) to TRBJ1-2; D unclear. Trimming took 3 bases from V and 8 from J, leaving 13 bases between them. Looked up from germline, CDR1 is LGHDT and CDR2 is YNNKEL (reference sequence). There are 13 residues in the CDR3. Here the CDR3 reads CASSQVEKGGYTF. The CDR3 DNA follows: TGTGCCAGCAGCCAGGTAGAAAAAGGAGGCTACACCTTC.

V is TRBV19 and J is TRBJ2-1; TRBD2 matches 9 bases. The CDR3 contains 17 residues. V shed 3 bases, J shed 4 bases, and the junction held 10 bases outside the gene matches. CDR1 LNHDA and CDR2 SQIVND come from the germline V gene (reference sequence). CDR3 coding DNA: TGTGCCAGTAGTATCGGGATAGCGGGAGTAAGGTACAATGAGCAGTTCTTC. Protein sequence: CASSIGIAGVRYNEQFF. Variable domain in full (rest from reference TRBV19 and TRBJ2-1): DGGITQSPKYLFRKEGQNVTLSCEQNLNHDAMYWYRQDPGQGLRLIYYSQIVNDFQKGDIAEGYSVSREKKESFPLTVTSAQKNPTAFYLCASSIGIAGVRYNEQFFGPGTRLTVL.

This sequence joins TRBV28 and TRBJ2-7; 12 bases are a match to TRBD2. The V and J ends lost 6 bases and 6 bases, in that order; junction bases with no gene match: 9. The germline CDR1 and CDR2 sequences are MDHEN and SYDVKM. There are 15 residues in the CDR3. The CDR3 bases are TGTGCCAGCAGCCCCGCTAGCGGGAGGGCCCGCGAGCAGTACTTC. Protein product: CASSPASGRAREQYF.

The gene calls are TRBV29-1 and TRBJ2-2; D is possibly TRBD1 or TRBD2 (6 bases each). CDR1 is SQVTM, CDR2 ANQGSEA, per germline. V shed 4 bases and J shed 4 bases, with 13 bases lying between them. The CDR3 loop spans 14 amino acids. The CDR3 is CSVVEGVGTGELFF. Here the CDR3 DNA reads TGCAGCGTTGTGGAGGGGGTTGGCACCGGGGAGCTGTTTTTT.

The J gene is TRBJ2-3, the V gene TRBV5-4; unclear D gene. The germline gives CDR1 SGHNT, CDR2 YYREEE (reference sequence). V lost 4 bases, J lost 0 bases, and 12 bases lay in between. This CDR3 comprises 15 residues. The CDR3 bases are TGTGCCAGCAGCCCGGCCCCCTCAAGCACAGATACGCAGTATTTT. It is translated as CASSPAPSSTDTQYF.

The V call is TRBV7-7, the J call TRBJ2-1; the match to TRBD2 covers 10 bases. The germline CDR1 and CDR2 sequences are SSHAT and FNYEAQ (reference sequence). V was pared by 5 bases and J by 5 bases, with 3 bases of the junction left unmatched. The CDR3 totals 14 residues. CDR3: CASSRTSGNNEQFF. CDR3 DNA: TGTGCCAGCAGCCGGACTAGCGGTAACAATGAGCAGTTCTTC.

This chain links TRBV5-1 with TRBJ2-7; a possible D gene is TRBD1 (6 bases). Trimming took off 1 base at V and 7 bases at J, with 18 bases between the two ends. CDR3 length equals 15 residues. Germline CDR1 SGHRS, CDR2 YFSETQ. CDR3 loop: CASSLPVAAGDEQYF. DNA for the CDR3: TGCGCCAGCAGCTTGCCGGTCGCGGCAGGGGATGAGCAGTACTTC.

The rearrangement uses TRBV7-9 and TRBJ2-7; no definite D call. V shed 1 base and J shed 4 bases, with 11 bases lying between them. The CDR3 runs 14 residues. Germline V gives CDR1 SEHNR, CDR2 FQNEAQ (reference sequence). CDR3 in DNA: TGTGCCAGCAGCTTAGTGGGTCTGTTTTACGAGCAGTACTTC. Amino acids: CASSLVGLFYEQYF.

The V and J genes are TRBV27 and TRBJ2-5; 10 bases match TRBD1. Germline trimming cut 5 bases from V and 0 bases from J; bases unmatched to any gene: 6. The germline gives CDR1 MNHEY, CDR2 SMNVEV (reference sequence). The CDR3 loop spans 16 amino acids. CDR3 in amino acids: CASSPAGTGDQETQYF. CDR3 coding DNA: TGTGCCAGCAGTCCCGCCGGGACAGGGGACCAAGAGACCCAGTACTTC.

This clone was observed a few times. This chain connects TRBV2 to TRBJ2-2; D is unresolved. Germline-derived CDR1 and CDR2 are SNHLY and FYNNEI. With 4 bases removed from V and 4 bases from J, the gap between germline ends came to 10 bases. The CDR3 is made up of 14 amino acids. DNA of the CDR3: TGTGCCAGCAGTGTGAATTGGGCCACCGGGGAGCTGTTTTTT. It codes for CASSVNWATGELFF.

The chain recombines TRBV11-3 with TRBJ2-7; D is possibly TRBD1 or TRBD2 (5 bases each). Germline CDR1 SGHNT, CDR2 YENEEA. V was trimmed by 7 bases and J by 2 bases, leaving 9 bases between them. This CDR3 has 12 residues. CDR3 nucleotide sequence: TGTGCCAGCAAGGGACGAACCTACGAGCAGTACTTC. Its translation: CASKGRTYEQYF.

V is TRBV7-2 and J is TRBJ2-1; 8 nucleotides line up with TRBD2. The ends lost 1 base at V and 5 bases at J; junction bases unmatched: 7. Germline V gene lookup returns CDR1 SGHTA and CDR2 FQGNSA. The CDR3 is 16 amino acids. In nucleotides, the CDR3 is TGTGCCAGCAGCTTAGGTGGCGGGAGGACAAACAATGAGCAGTTCTTC. Amino acids: CASSLGGGRTNNEQFF. The full variable domain, completed using reference TRBV7-2 and TRBJ2-1, is GAGVSQSPSNKVTEKGKDVELRCDPISGHTALYWYRQSLGQGLEFLIYFQGNSAPDKSGLPSDRFSAERTGGSVSTLTIQRTQQEDSAVYLCASSLGGGRTNNEQFFGPGTRLTVL.

The chain combines TRBV11-2 with TRBJ1-2; no firm D call. Germline-derived CDR1 and CDR2 are SGHAT and FQNNGV. The germline V and J ends were trimmed by 0 bases and 3 bases, with 8 bases remaining between them. This CDR3 contains 14 residues. In DNA, the CDR3 is TGTGCCAGCAGCTTAGATCGGGTCGACTATGGCTACACCTTC. This translates into CASSLDRVDYGYTF.

CDR3 amino acids: CASSLAGDATNEKLFF. In DNA, the CDR3 is TGCGCCAGCAGCTTGGCGGGGGACGCAACTAATGAAAAACTGTTTTTT. V is TRBV5-1 and J is TRBJ1-4, with D perhaps matching TRBD1 (5 bases). The CDR3 runs to 16 residues. Germline lookup yields CDR1 SGHRS and CDR2 YFSETQ. V lost 0 bases and J lost 0, with 9 bases in between.